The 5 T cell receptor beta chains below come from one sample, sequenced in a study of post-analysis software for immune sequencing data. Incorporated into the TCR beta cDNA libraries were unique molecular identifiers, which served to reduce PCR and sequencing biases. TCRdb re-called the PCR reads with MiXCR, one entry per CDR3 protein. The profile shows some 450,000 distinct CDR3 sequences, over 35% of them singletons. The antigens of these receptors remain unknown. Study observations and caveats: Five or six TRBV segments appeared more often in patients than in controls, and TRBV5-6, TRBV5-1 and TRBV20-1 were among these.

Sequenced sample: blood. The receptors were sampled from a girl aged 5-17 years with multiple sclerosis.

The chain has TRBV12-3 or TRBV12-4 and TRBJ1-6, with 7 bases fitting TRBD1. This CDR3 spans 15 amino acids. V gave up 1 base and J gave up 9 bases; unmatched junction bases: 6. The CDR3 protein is CASSLGGAGGSPLHF. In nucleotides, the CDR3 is TGTGCCAGCAGTTTAGGAGGGGCAGGGGGTTCACCCCTCCACTTT.

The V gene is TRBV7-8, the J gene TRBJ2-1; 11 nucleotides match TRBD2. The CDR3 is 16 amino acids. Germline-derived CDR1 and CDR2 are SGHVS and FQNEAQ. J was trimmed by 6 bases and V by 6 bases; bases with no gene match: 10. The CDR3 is CASSLASTSGTNEQFF. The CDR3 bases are TGTGCCAGCAGTCTAGCCTCGACTAGCGGGACCAATGAGCAGTTCTTC.

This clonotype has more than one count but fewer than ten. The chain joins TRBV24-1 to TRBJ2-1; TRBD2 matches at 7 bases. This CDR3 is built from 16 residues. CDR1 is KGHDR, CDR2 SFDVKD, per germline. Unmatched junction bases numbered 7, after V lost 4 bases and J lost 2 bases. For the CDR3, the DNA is TGTGCCACCAGTGACCGTCCTAGCGGTCCCTACAATGAGCAGTTCTTC. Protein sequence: CATSDRPSGPYNEQFF.

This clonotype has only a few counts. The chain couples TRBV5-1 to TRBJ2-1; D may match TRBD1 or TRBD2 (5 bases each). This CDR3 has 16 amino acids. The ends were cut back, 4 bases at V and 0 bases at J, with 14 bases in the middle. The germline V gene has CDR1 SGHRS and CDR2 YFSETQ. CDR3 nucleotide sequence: TGCGCCAGCAGCCTGGGACCGCAGAGCTCCTACAATGAGCAGTTCTTC. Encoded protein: CASSLGPQSSYNEQFF.

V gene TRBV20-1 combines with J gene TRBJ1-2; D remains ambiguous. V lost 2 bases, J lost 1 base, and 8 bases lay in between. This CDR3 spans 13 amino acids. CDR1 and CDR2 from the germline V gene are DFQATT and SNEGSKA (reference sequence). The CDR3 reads CSARMTVNYGYTF. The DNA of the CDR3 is TGCAGTGCTAGAATGACTGTTAACTATGGCTACACCTTC.